This is a list of T cell receptor beta chains from one sample in a study of Ad26.COV2.S vaccination and SARS-CoV-2 variants. Sequencing used immunoSEQ multiplex PCR; TCRdb keeps in-frame clones, though not all of them. Among a few hundred thousand clones listed, 83% were seen once. The input for sequencing was peripheral blood, taken in a trial of Ad26.COV2.S vaccine versus placebo. Receptors originate from a person between 18 and 59 years old who received the Ad26.COV2.S COVID-19 vaccine or a placebo. Both conserved end residues are part of each CDR3. Fields, in order: J gene, D gene, clone size, V gene, CDR3 protein, CDR3 DNA. A D gene is named only where the DNA matches it firmly. Where a row states a size, it is once, few, many or the class of an expanded clone; other rows omit it.

j_gene: TRBJ1-1; d_gene: -; abundance: -; v_gene: TRBV12-5; CDR3aa: CASGLRAANLNTEAFF; CDR3nt: TGTGCTAGTGGTTTGAGGGCCGCCAACTTGAACACTGAAGCTTTCTTT
j_gene: TRBJ2-7; d_gene: TRBD1; abundance: -; v_gene: TRBV5-3; CDR3aa: CARSLDPPGQGHYEQYF; CDR3nt: TGTGCCAGAAGCTTGGACCCCCCGGGACAGGGCCATTACGAGCAGTACTTC
j_gene: TRBJ2-3; d_gene: -; abundance: -; v_gene: TRBV6-4; CDR3aa: CASSRTDTQYF; CDR3nt: TGTGCCAGCAGCCGAACAGATACGCAGTATTTT
j_gene: TRBJ2-7; d_gene: -; abundance: -; v_gene: TRBV11-2; CDR3aa: CASSLERDPFYEQYF; CDR3nt: TGTGCCAGCAGCTTGGAGAGGGACCCCTTTTACGAGCAGTACTTC
j_gene: TRBJ2-5; d_gene: -; abundance: -; v_gene: TRBV20-1; CDR3aa: CSADWAETQYF; CDR3nt: TGCAGTGCTGACTGGGCGGAGACCCAGTACTTC
j_gene: TRBJ2-7; d_gene: -; abundance: once; v_gene: TRBV5-1; CDR3aa: CASSHMSAGVSYEQYF; CDR3nt: TGCGCCAGCAGCCACATGTCGGCCGGGGTCTCCTACGAGCAGTACTTC
j_gene: TRBJ1-1; d_gene: -; abundance: once; v_gene: TRBV19; CDR3aa: CASSMVQATNTEAFF; CDR3nt: TGTGCCAGTAGTATGGTACAGGCAACGAACACTGAAGCTTTCTTT
j_gene: TRBJ2-5; d_gene: -; abundance: -; v_gene: TRBV5-1; CDR3aa: CASSESWETQYF; CDR3nt: TGCGCCAGCAGCGAAAGTTGGGAGACCCAGTACTTC
j_gene: TRBJ1-2; d_gene: -; abundance: once; v_gene: TRBV19; CDR3aa: CASSTVQGYTF; CDR3nt: TGTGCCAGTAGCACGGTACAAGGCTACACCTTC
j_gene: TRBJ2-2; d_gene: -; abundance: few; v_gene: TRBV20-1; CDR3aa: CSARRTGELFF; CDR3nt: TGCAGTGCTAGGAGGACCGGGGAGCTGTTTTTT
j_gene: TRBJ1-2; d_gene: -; abundance: -; v_gene: TRBV18; CDR3aa: CASSPMVINYGYTF; CDR3nt: TGTGCCAGCTCACCAATGGTAATAAACTATGGCTACACCTTC
j_gene: TRBJ2-1; d_gene: -; abundance: -; v_gene: TRBV19; CDR3aa: CASSIDGRYNEQFF; CDR3nt: TGTGCCAGTAGTATAGATGGCCGGTACAATGAGCAGTTCTTC